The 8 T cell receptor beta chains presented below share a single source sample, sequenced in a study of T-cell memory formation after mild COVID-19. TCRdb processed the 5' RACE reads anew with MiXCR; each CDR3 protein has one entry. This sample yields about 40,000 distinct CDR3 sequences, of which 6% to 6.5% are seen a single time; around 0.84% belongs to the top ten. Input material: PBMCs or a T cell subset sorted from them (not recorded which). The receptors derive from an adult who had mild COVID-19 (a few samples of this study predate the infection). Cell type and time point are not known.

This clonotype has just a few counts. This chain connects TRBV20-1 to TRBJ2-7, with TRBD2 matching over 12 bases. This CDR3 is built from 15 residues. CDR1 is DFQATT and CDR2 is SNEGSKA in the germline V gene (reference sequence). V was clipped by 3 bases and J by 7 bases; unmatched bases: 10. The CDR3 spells CSASRTSGTRVEQYF. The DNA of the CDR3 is TGCAGTGCTAGCAGGACTAGCGGGACTAGGGTTGAGCAGTACTTC.

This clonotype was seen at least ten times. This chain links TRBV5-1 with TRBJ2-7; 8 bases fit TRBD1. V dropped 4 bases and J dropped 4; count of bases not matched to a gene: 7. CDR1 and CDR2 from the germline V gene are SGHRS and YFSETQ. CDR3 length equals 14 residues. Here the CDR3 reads CASSLGQGRYEQYF. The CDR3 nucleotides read TGCGCCAGCAGCCTCGGACAGGGAAGGTACGAGCAGTACTTC.

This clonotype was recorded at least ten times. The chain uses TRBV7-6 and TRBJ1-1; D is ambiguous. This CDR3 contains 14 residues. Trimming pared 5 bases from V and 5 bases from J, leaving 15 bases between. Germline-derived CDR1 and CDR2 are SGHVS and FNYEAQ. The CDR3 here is CASSQMTSGTEAFF. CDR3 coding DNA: TGTGCCAGCAGCCAAATGACATCGGGGACTGAAGCTTTCTTT.

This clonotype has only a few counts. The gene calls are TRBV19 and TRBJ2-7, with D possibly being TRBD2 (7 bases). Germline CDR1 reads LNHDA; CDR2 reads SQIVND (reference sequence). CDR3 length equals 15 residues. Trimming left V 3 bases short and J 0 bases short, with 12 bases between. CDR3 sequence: CASSIVGGPSYEQYF. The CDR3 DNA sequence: TGTGCCAGTAGTATCGTCGGGGGGCCCTCCTACGAGCAGTACTTC.

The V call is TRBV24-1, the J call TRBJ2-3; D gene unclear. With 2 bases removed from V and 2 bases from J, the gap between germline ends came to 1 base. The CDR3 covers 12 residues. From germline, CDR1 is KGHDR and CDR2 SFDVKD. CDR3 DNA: TGTGCCACCAGTGATTACACAGATACGCAGTATTTT. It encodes CATSDYTDTQYF.

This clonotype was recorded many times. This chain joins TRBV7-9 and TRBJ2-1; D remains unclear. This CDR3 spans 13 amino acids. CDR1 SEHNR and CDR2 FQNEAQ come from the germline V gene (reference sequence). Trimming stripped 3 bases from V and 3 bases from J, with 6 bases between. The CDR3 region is CASSLTGYNEQFF. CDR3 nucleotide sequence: TGTGCCAGCAGCTTGACGGGCTACAATGAGCAGTTCTTC.

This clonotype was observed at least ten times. CDR3 amino acids: CASSRMNPNTGELFF. CDR3 sequence (DNA): TGCGCCAGCAGCCGCATGAACCCGAACACCGGGGAGCTGTTTTTT. This rearrangement joins TRBV5-1 to TRBJ2-2; the D is unclear. Germline values: CDR1 SGHRS, CDR2 YFSETQ. The CDR3 is 15 residues long. V gave up 4 bases and J gave up 0 bases, with 10 bases separating them.

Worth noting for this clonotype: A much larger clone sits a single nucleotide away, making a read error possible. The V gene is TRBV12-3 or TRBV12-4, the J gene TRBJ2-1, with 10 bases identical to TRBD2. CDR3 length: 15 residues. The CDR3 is CASSLAGGPYHEQFF. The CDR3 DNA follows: TGTGCCAGCAGCTTAGCGGGAGGTCCCTACCATGAGCAGTTCTTC.